This T cell receptor (beta chain) was identified during a study of T cells after yellow fever vaccination. Study-wide background: Fractions containing few cells were prepared with SMART-Seq v4 Ultra Low Input. Broader study findings: The secondary response was weaker, and its peak arrived faster, on day 5 versus 15.

Per germline, CDR1 SGHTA and CDR2 FQGNSA. This CDR3 has 15 amino acids. Trimming cost V 0 bases and J 3 bases, with 12 bases left between them. This clonotype was seen many times. Template-switching 5'RACE yielded the TCR cDNA; a universal primer site and UMIs were added in the process. From the 5' RACE reads, TCRdb called clonotypes with MiXCR, one entry per CDR3 protein. Of roughly 30,000 distinct CDR3 sequences in the sample, about 11% were seen once. This specimen consisted of PBMCs, either bulk or a sorted T-cell subset (CD4+, CD8+, memory, or dextramer-sorted; not recorded which), obtained less than 18 days after the first yellow fever vaccination. This clonotype originated in a man in his late teens or twenties who received the YFV17D yellow fever vaccine. The genes are TRBV7-2 and TRBJ2-7; D tentatively reads TRBD1 or TRBD2 (6 bases each). The CDR3 sequence: CASSLAPGEVYEQYF. Here the CDR3 DNA reads TGTGCCAGCAGCTTAGCCCCAGGGGAGGTCTACGAGCAGTACTTC.